These 28 T cell receptor beta chains came from one sample sequenced in a study of control samples from healthy donors and cancer patients. Assay used: immunoSEQ multiplex PCR; TCRdb lists only in-frame clones, some missing. The sample gives approximately 150,000 clones, more than 80% of which show up once; more than 6.5% is in the top ten. The sample was blood. The receptors derive from a man between 18 and 35 years old in good health.

V and J are TRBV4-3 and TRBJ2-7, with D maybe TRBD2 (6 bases). This CDR3 comprises 15 residues. Germline CDR1 reads LGHNA; CDR2 reads YSLEER. V was pared by 1 base and J by 5 bases, with 15 bases between. CDR3: CASSQAVGGMNEQYF. CDR3 coding DNA: TGCGCCAGCAGCCAAGCAGTCGGGGGTATGAACGAGCAGTACTTC.

The genes are TRBV6-5 and TRBJ2-3; 11 bases fit TRBD1. The CDR3 sequence is 14 residues long. CDR1 is MNHEY and CDR2 is SVGAGI in the germline V gene. J was trimmed by 2 bases and V by 8 bases; bases with no gene match: 3. The chain's CDR3 is CASGTGGATDTQYF. In DNA form, the CDR3 reads TGTGCCAGCGGGACAGGGGGAGCCACAGATACGCAGTATTTT.

Of note for this clone: The same CDR3 is also encoded by other DNA sequences in this sample. The genes are TRBV6-5 and TRBJ1-6; D is perhaps TRBD1 (5 bases). Germline V gene data show CDR1 as MNHEY and CDR2 as SVGAGI. The V end was cut by 0 bases, the J end by 3 bases, with 6 bases between. The CDR3 extends over 15 amino acids. The CDR3 coding sequence is TGTGCCAGCAGTTACTCAGACAGCTATAATTCACCCCTCCACTTT. This gives the protein CASSYSDSYNSPLHF.

The J gene is TRBJ2-5, the V gene TRBV21-1; the table's TRBD2 call for D was not verified on the DNA. TRBV21-1 is shown as a pseudogene. The CDR3 loop spans 18 amino acids. The CDR3 coding sequence is TGTGCCAGCAGCAAAGCGGGAACTAGCGGGGGGGCCCAAGAGACCCAGTACTTC. Its translation: CASSKAGTSGGAQETQYF.

The chain has TRBV12-5 and TRBJ1-1; D ambiguous. Trimming removed 5 bases at V and 0 bases at J, with 7 bases between. Per the germline V gene, CDR1 is LGHNT and CDR2 is FRNRAP. The CDR3 totals 13 residues. CDR3 nucleotides: TGTGCTAGTGGTCATGGGGTGAACACTGAAGCTTTCTTT. This sequence encodes CASGHGVNTEAFF.

The chain recombines TRBV10-3 with TRBJ1-5; D might be TRBD1 (5 bases). The CDR3 is 15 amino acids. Trimming took off 0 bases at V and 3 bases at J, with 9 bases between the two ends. CDR1 and CDR2 from the germline V gene are ENHRY and SYGVKD. The CDR3 region is CAISESIGANQPQHF. In DNA, the CDR3 is TGTGCCATCAGTGAGTCTATAGGGGCCAATCAGCCCCAGCATTTT.

This sequence joins TRBV7-9 and TRBJ1-4; TRBD1 is a possible D gene (5 bases). This CDR3 has 16 amino acids. Germline CDR1 is SEHNR and CDR2 is FQNEAQ (reference sequence). V was shortened by 5 bases and J by 2 bases, with 15 bases between the two germline ends. The CDR3 sequence is CASSPEQVPTNEKLFF. In DNA, the CDR3 is TGTGCCAGCAGCCCGGAACAGGTTCCCACTAATGAAAAACTGTTTTTT.

This chain uses TRBV5-6 with TRBJ2-1, with D possibly being TRBD2 (6 bases). The germline V gene encodes CDR1 SGHDT and CDR2 YYEEEE. This CDR3 region has 15 residues. The germline V and J ends were trimmed by 2 bases and 2 bases, with 11 bases remaining between them. CDR3: CASSFGGRTYNEQFF. For the CDR3, the DNA is TGTGCCAGCAGCTTCGGGGGAAGGACCTACAATGAGCAGTTCTTC.

V usage is TRBV10-2 and J usage is TRBJ2-5; D perhaps matches TRBD2 (5 bases). This CDR3 region has 12 residues. V was trimmed by 6 bases and J by 5 bases, leaving 10 bases between them. The germline CDR1 and CDR2 sequences are WSHSY and SAAADI. CDR3 sequence (DNA): TGCGCCAGCAGGGTACCGGGGGAGACCCAGTACTTC. Amino acid sequence: CASRVPGETQYF.

V is TRBV10-3 and J is TRBJ1-2; D is unresolved. The germline V gene has CDR1 ENHRY and CDR2 SYGVKD. The CDR3 extends over 16 amino acids. Trimming stripped 2 bases from V and 4 bases from J, with 17 bases between. CDR3 loop: CAISEPVGMSAYGYTF. The CDR3, as DNA: TGTGCCATCAGTGAGCCCGTCGGTATGTCTGCCTATGGCTACACCTTC.

This chain joins TRBV4-2 and TRBJ1-1; no clear D gene. Trimming shortened V by 0 bases and J by 5 bases, and 19 bases separated the two germline ends. Germline loops: CDR1 LGHNA, CDR2 YNFKEQ. The CDR3 runs 17 residues. The CDR3, as DNA: TGTGCCAGCAGCCAAGATTCGGTGGATAGGGTCTGGACTGAAGCTTTCTTT. This translates into CASSQDSVDRVWTEAFF.

This clone was seen a single time. This sequence joins TRBV2 and TRBJ1-1; 9 positions agree with TRBD1. This CDR3 has 14 amino acids. With V trimmed by 4 bases and J by 1 base, 1 base remained unmatched. Germline CDR1 reads SNHLY; CDR2 reads FYNNEI. The CDR3 reads CASSVDRGNTEAFF. The CDR3 coding sequence is TGTGCCAGCAGTGTGGACAGGGGGAACACTGAAGCTTTCTTT.

V and J are TRBV10-3 and TRBJ2-1; tentatively, D is TRBD2 (5 bases). Per germline, CDR1 ENHRY and CDR2 SYGVKD. The CDR3 has 12 amino acids. V was shortened by 2 bases and J by 7 bases, with 6 bases between the two germline ends. CDR3 in amino acids: CAISEPGNEQFF. DNA of the CDR3: TGTGCCATCAGTGAGCCGGGAAATGAGCAGTTCTTC.

The V and J genes are TRBV21-1 and TRBJ1-2. TRBV21-1 corresponds to a pseudogene. This CDR3 comprises 15 residues. Here the CDR3 reads CASSKVGGFMFGYTF. In nucleotides, the CDR3 is TGTGCCAGCAGCAAAGTCGGGGGCTTTATGTTTGGCTACACCTTC.

V usage is TRBV11-2 and J usage is TRBJ2-5; D uncertain. The CDR3 contains 14 residues. With 1 base removed from V and 5 bases from J, the gap between germline ends came to 11 bases. Germline assignment: CDR1 SGHAT and CDR2 FQNNGV. CDR3 nucleotides: TGTGCCAGCAGCTTAGGCGGCCCACGTGAGACCCAGTACTTC. Protein sequence: CASSLGGPRETQYF.

The chain recombines TRBV29-1 with TRBJ1-1; TRBD1 matches at 9 bases. CDR1 and CDR2 from the germline V gene are SQVTM and ANQGSEA. The CDR3 length is 14 residues. The junction had 6 bases not matched to a gene; V was cut back by 2 bases and J by 5 bases. For the CDR3, the DNA is TGCAGCGTTGAAAGGACAGGGGCGGGAACTGAAGCTTTCTTT. Protein product: CSVERTGAGTEAFF.

The chain uses TRBV7-2 and TRBJ1-1; D is unclear. Trimming removed 1 base from V and 1 base from J, with 4 bases in between. The CDR3 extends over 13 amino acids. The germline gives CDR1 SGHTA, CDR2 FQGNSA. The CDR3 DNA is TGTGCCAGCAGCTTAGTACAGAACACTGAAGCTTTCTTT. Its protein product is CASSLVQNTEAFF. The full variable domain, its missing parts supplied by reference TRBV7-2 and TRBJ1-1, is GAGVSQSPSNKVTEKGKDVELRCDPISGHTALYWYRQSLGQGLEFLIYFQGNSAPDKSGLPSDRFSAERTGGSVSTLTIQRTQQEDSAVYLCASSLVQNTEAFFGQGTRLTVV.

The chain is built from TRBV4-1 and TRBJ1-4; the D gene is possibly TRBD1 (6 bases). Trimming removed 0 bases from V and 8 bases from J, with 16 bases in between. There are 16 residues in the CDR3. Per the germline V gene, CDR1 is MGHRA and CDR2 is YSYEKL. The CDR3 DNA sequence: TGCGCCAGCAGCCAAGAATCGGGGGCTGTGTGGGAAAAACTGTTTTTT. Residues: CASSQESGAVWEKLFF.

This chain uses TRBV10-2 with TRBJ2-1; D is perhaps TRBD2 (5 bases). CDR3 length equals 15 residues. Germline V lookup: CDR1 WSHSY, CDR2 SAAADI. Trimming pared 5 bases from V and 3 bases from J, leaving 14 bases between. DNA of the CDR3: TGCGCCAGCAGTCTCGGACCCGCGGGCTACAATGAGCAGTTCTTC. Its protein is CASSLGPAGYNEQFF.

The gene calls are TRBV7-2 and TRBJ1-5, with a tentative D call TRBD1 (5 bases). Germline loops: CDR1 SGHTA, CDR2 FQGNSA. The CDR3 length is 13 residues. V lost 1 base and J 8 bases, leaving 9 bases between the germline ends. Written as DNA, the CDR3 is TGTGCCAGCAGCTTAGGATCCAGGGAGCCCCAGCATTTT. Translation: CASSLGSREPQHF. The whole variable domain, remainder taken from reference TRBV7-2 and TRBJ1-5, is GAGVSQSPSNKVTEKGKDVELRCDPISGHTALYWYRQSLGQGLEFLIYFQGNSAPDKSGLPSDRFSAERTGGSVSTLTIQRTQQEDSAVYLCASSLGSREPQHFGDGTRLSIL.

This rearrangement joins TRBV3-1 (or the pseudogene TRBV3-2) to TRBJ2-3; D remains unclear. Germline loops: CDR1 LGHDT, CDR2 YNNKEL (reference sequence). CDR3 length equals 14 residues. Trimming cost V 1 base and J 4 bases, with 9 bases left between them. The CDR3 bases are TGTGCCAGCAGCCAAGGTTGGACCCCAGATACGCAGTATTTT. This translates into CASSQGWTPDTQYF.

This clone occurred once. The V gene is TRBV4-2, the J gene TRBJ1-1; D is unresolved. V was pared by 0 bases and J by 4 bases, with 9 bases between. Germline V gene data show CDR1 as LGHNA and CDR2 as YNFKEQ. The CDR3 extends over 14 amino acids. CDR3 in amino acids: CASSQEEFATEAFF. CDR3 in DNA: TGTGCCAGCAGCCAAGAGGAGTTTGCCACTGAAGCTTTCTTT.

This clone came up once. The J gene is TRBJ2-1, the V gene TRBV12-5; TRBD1 is a possible D gene (5 bases). V dropped 7 bases and J dropped 9 bases, with 19 bases sitting between them. CDR1 is LGHNT and CDR2 is FRNRAP in the germline V gene. This CDR3 spans 14 amino acids. As DNA, the CDR3 is TGTGCTAGTGATAACCAGCCCGTGCAGGGTGAGCAGTTCTTC. Its translation is CASDNQPVQGEQFF. The whole variable domain, filled in from reference TRBV12-5 and TRBJ2-1, reads DARVTQTPRHKVTEMGQEVTMRCQPILGHNTVFWYRQTMMQGLELLAYFRNRAPLDDSGMPKDRFSAEMPDATLATLKIQPSEPRDSAVYFCASDNQPVQGEQFFGPGTRLTVL.

The chain uses TRBV5-4 and TRBJ2-7, with 7 positions matching TRBD2. Germline CDR1 is SGHNT and CDR2 is YYREEE (reference sequence). After removal of 2 bases from V and 2 bases from J, the junction contained 1 base not matched to a gene. This CDR3 comprises 13 residues. CDR3 region: CASSFGGAYEQYF. The CDR3 DNA is TGTGCCAGCAGCTTTGGGGGGGCCTACGAGCAGTACTTC.

This rearrangement joins TRBV27 to TRBJ1-4; D is uncertain. Germline V gene data show CDR1 as MNHEY and CDR2 as SMNVEV (reference sequence). V was cut by 6 bases and J by 3 bases, with 8 bases left in between. The CDR3 runs to 13 residues. The chain's CDR3 is CASRGLPNEKLFF. CDR3 coding DNA: TGTGCCAGCAGAGGGCTACCTAATGAAAAACTGTTTTTT.

The chain carries TRBV6-2 or TRBV6-3 and TRBJ2-2; TRBD1 matches at 8 bases. Trimming took 5 bases from V and 4 from J; bases not matched to a gene: 6. There are 15 residues in the CDR3. The germline CDR1 and CDR2 sequences are MNHEY and SVGEGT. CDR3 loop: CASSVEDRVTGELFF. The CDR3 DNA reads as TGTGCCAGCAGTGTTGAGGACAGGGTCACCGGGGAGCTGTTTTTT.

The rearrangement joins TRBV2 to TRBJ1-1; 9 bases line up with TRBD1. V shed 7 bases, J shed 6 bases, and the junction held 9 bases outside the gene matches. This CDR3 contains 14 residues. Germline V gene data show CDR1 as SNHLY and CDR2 as FYNNEI. For the CDR3, the DNA is TGTGCCAGCATCCGGGACAGGGTGTTGTCTGAAGCTTTCTTT. Its protein product is CASIRDRVLSEAFF.

The CDR3 here is CASRGTFIYNEQFF. The CDR3 DNA reads as TGTGCCAGCAGGGGGACCTTCATCTACAATGAGCAGTTCTTC. This chain links TRBV5-8 with TRBJ2-1, with D perhaps TRBD1 or TRBD2 (5 bases each). The CDR3 is 14 residues long. The V end was cut by 5 bases, the J end by 3 bases, with 12 bases between. The germline CDR1 and CDR2 sequences are SGHTS and YDEGEE.